The 8 T cell receptor beta chains given below trace back to one sample, sequenced in a study of technical replicates of blood from a few donors. Sequencing was performed with immunoSEQ multiplex PCR; in TCRdb, only in-frame clones are kept and a portion is missing. The sample consists of about 80,000 clones, approximately 96% of them appearing once. The sample taken for sequencing was T cells isolated from PBMCs. These receptors were obtained from a human donor in good health.

V gene TRBV5-4 combines with J gene TRBJ2-1; 14 positions match TRBD2. Germline CDR1 SGHNT, CDR2 YYREEE (reference sequence). V dropped 3 bases and J dropped 10; count of bases not matched to a gene: 6. This CDR3 is built from 15 residues. The CDR3 DNA is TGTGCCAGCAGCTCGGGACTAGCGGGAGAAAAGGAGCAGTTCTTC. Protein product: CASSSGLAGEKEQFF.

J is TRBJ1-3 and V is TRBV6-1; D not certain. V was trimmed by 4 bases and J by 0 bases, leaving 7 bases between them. This CDR3 has 14 amino acids. Germline V CDR1 and CDR2: MNHNS, SASEGT. The CDR3 reads CASSVTDSGNTIYF. The DNA of the CDR3 is TGTGCCAGCAGTGTGACTGACTCTGGAAACACCATATATTTT.

The rearrangement joins TRBV7-2 to TRBJ2-3; a possible D gene is TRBD1 (5 bases). Germline CDR1 and CDR2: SGHTA and FQGNSA. Deletions cut 0 bases from V and 10 bases from J, with 11 bases between. This CDR3 is 13 amino acids long. CDR3 nucleotide sequence: TGTGCCAGCAGCTTAGCTGGGGCTAGTCCGCAGTATTTT. Its translation: CASSLAGASPQYF.

The chain is built from TRBV4-3 and TRBJ1-5; no firm D call. The germline CDR1 and CDR2 sequences are LGHNA and YSLEER. This CDR3 has 13 residues. Trimming removed 2 bases from V and 2 bases from J, with 4 bases in between. CDR3 coding DNA: TGCGCCAGCAGCCAAACAGGCAATCAGCCCCAGCATTTT. This gives the protein CASSQTGNQPQHF.

This rearrangement joins TRBV6-5 to TRBJ2-7; maybe TRBD1 (6 bases). Germline V gene sequence: CDR1 MNHEY, CDR2 SVGAGI. CDR3 length: 15 residues. Trimming shortened V by 3 bases and J by 3 bases, and 15 bases separated the two germline ends. DNA of the CDR3: TGTGCCAGCAGTTATGGGCAGGGGAATTTCTACGAGCAGTACTTC. It is translated as CASSYGQGNFYEQYF.

The gene calls are TRBV5-4 and TRBJ1-1; D gene uncertain. The CDR3 is made up of 17 amino acids. V shed 0 bases and J shed 3 bases, with 18 bases lying between them. Germline V gene data show CDR1 as SGHNT and CDR2 as YYREEE (reference sequence). The CDR3: CASSLARSASFDTEAFF. The CDR3 region has the DNA TGTGCCAGCAGCTTGGCCCGCAGCGCCAGCTTTGACACTGAAGCTTTCTTT.

This chain links TRBV19 with TRBJ2-5; 11 positions agree with TRBD2. The CDR3 runs to 14 residues. CDR1 and CDR2 from the germline V gene are LNHDA and SQIVND (reference sequence). The trim removed 5 bases at V and 5 bases at J, leaving 4 bases unmatched. The CDR3 DNA reads TGTGCCAGTAGTCCAATAGCGGGAGGGGAGACCCAGTACTTC. It is translated as CASSPIAGGETQYF.

This clone has a single count. The V gene is TRBV27, the J gene TRBJ1-4; 7 positions match TRBD1. Germline CDR1 is MNHEY and CDR2 is SMNVEV (reference sequence). The CDR3 totals 16 residues. The trim removed 5 bases at V and 2 bases at J, leaving 8 bases unmatched. CDR3 region: CASSKGGGLTNEKLFF. DNA for the CDR3: TGTGCCAGCAGTAAAGGGGGCGGGCTGACTAATGAAAAACTGTTTTTT. Drawing the rest from reference TRBV27 and TRBJ1-4, the complete variable domain is EAQVTQNPRYLITVTGKKLTVTCSQNMNHEYMSWYRQDPGLGLRQIYYSMNVEVTDKGDVPEGYKVSRKEKRNFPLILESPSPNQTSLYFCASSKGGGLTNEKLFFGSGTQLSVL.